This TCR beta chain is from a study of identical twins. The germline CDR1 and CDR2 sequences are SGHRS and YFSETQ. Trimming pared 6 bases from V and 4 bases from J, leaving 18 bases between. The CDR3 has 15 residues. As to this clonotype: Its cognate antigen is unknown.

General observations from the study: Analyses of zero insertions could, in part, be confounded by invariant MAIT and iNKT cells.

TCRdb analysed the 5' RACE reads with MiXCR anew, one entry per CDR3 protein. The table records roughly 250,000 distinct CDR3 sequences, 5.5% to 8% of them present only once. The same sample was also studied in work on yellow fever vaccine responses in identical twins.

V gene TRBV5-1 combines with J gene TRBJ2-3; D is possibly TRBD2 (5 bases). The receptor was isolated from a woman under 30 in good health. The sequencing sample was made of memory (CD45RO+) T cells sorted from blood. CDR3 DNA: TGCGCCAGCACCGACACTAGGAACCCCGCAGATACGCAGTATTTT. The encoded protein is CASTDTRNPADTQYF.